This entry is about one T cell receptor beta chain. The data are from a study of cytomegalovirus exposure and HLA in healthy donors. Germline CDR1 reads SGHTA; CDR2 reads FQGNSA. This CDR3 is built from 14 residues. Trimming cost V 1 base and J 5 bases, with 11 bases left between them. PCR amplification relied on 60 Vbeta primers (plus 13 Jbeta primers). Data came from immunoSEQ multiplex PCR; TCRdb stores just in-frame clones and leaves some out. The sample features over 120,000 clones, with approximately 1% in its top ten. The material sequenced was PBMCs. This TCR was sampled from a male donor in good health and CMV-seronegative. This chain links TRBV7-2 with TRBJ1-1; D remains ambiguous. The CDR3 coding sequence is TGTGCCAGCAGCTTAGACCGTGGCGGAACTGAAGCTTTCTTT. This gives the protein CASSLDRGGTEAFF.